These 7 T cell receptor beta chains were sequenced from one sample in a study of identical twins. TCRdb used MiXCR to reprocess the 5' RACE reads, holding one entry per CDR3 protein. The profile shows over 550,000 distinct CDR3 sequences, just over 7% of them singletons. Separately, the same data were catalogued under a study of yellow fever vaccine responses in identical twins.

Material: PBMCs. The receptor set was obtained from a woman in her late teens or twenties in good health.

This clonotype has at least ten counts. The rearrangement uses TRBV12-3 or TRBV12-4 and TRBJ2-1; D tentatively fits TRBD1 or TRBD2 (5 bases each). This CDR3 region has 16 residues. Between the trimmed V and J ends, which lost 4 bases and 0 bases, there was a span of 13 bases. The CDR3 DNA is TGTGCCAGCAGTTCAAGCGGACAAAGCTCCTACAATGAGCAGTTCTTC. Its protein is CASSSSGQSSYNEQFF.

This chain links TRBV6-1 with TRBJ2-7, with D uncertain. Germline V gene lookup returns CDR1 MNHNS and CDR2 SASEGT. This CDR3 is 12 amino acids long. The germline V and J ends were trimmed by 5 bases and 0 bases, with 5 bases remaining between them. The CDR3 DNA follows: TGTGCCAGCAGTAGAAGCTCCTACGAGCAGTACGTC. Translated: CASSRSSYEQYV.

The chain joins TRBV9 to TRBJ1-2; TRBD1 might be the D (5 bases). This CDR3 has 15 amino acids. Germline V gives CDR1 SGDLS, CDR2 YYNGEE. Deletions cut 0 bases from V and 0 bases from J, with 9 bases between. The CDR3 loop is CASSVVPQANYGYTF. For the CDR3, the DNA is TGTGCCAGCAGCGTAGTCCCACAGGCTAACTATGGCTACACCTTC.

Only a few counts were recorded for this clonotype. Written as DNA, the CDR3 is TGCAGTGCTAGAGATCACGGACTAGCGGGAAATGAGCAGTTCTTC. Translation: CSARDHGLAGNEQFF. The chain is built from TRBV20-1 and TRBJ2-1; TRBD2 matches 12 bases. Germline values: CDR1 DFQATT, CDR2 SNEGSKA (reference sequence). V was pared by 0 bases and J by 7 bases, with 4 bases of the junction left unmatched. The CDR3 runs 15 residues.

Turning to this clonotype: This may come from a read error, since a much larger clone is one base off. The chain is built from TRBV20-1 and TRBJ1-1; TRBD1 matches at 8 bases. Germline values: CDR1 DFQATT, CDR2 SNEGSKA (reference sequence). The CDR3 has 16 amino acids. CDR3 loop: CCARPGGAGMNTEAFF. The DNA of the CDR3 is TGCTGTGCTAGACCAGGGGGCGCCGGCATGAACACTGAAGCTTTCTTT.

This sequence joins TRBV29-1 and TRBJ1-2; 7 bases are shared with TRBD1. Losses at the gene ends were 6 bases for V and 11 bases for J; bases not matched to a gene: 12. Germline V gene data show CDR1 as SQVTM and CDR2 as ANQGSEA. The CDR3 runs 12 residues. The CDR3 DNA sequence: TGCAGCGTAGTAGTGGGGGACAGAGTTTACACCTTC. As protein: CSVVVGDRVYTF.

In the case of this clonotype: One junction end disagrees with the germline gene, perhaps due to a read error. The rearrangement uses TRBV6-1 and TRBJ2-4; no reliable D call. The CDR3 consists of 14 residues. Per the germline V gene, CDR1 is MNHNS and CDR2 is SASEGT. In DNA, the CDR3 is TGCACGGTGCTCTCGCGGCTAGCCAAAAACATTCAGTACTTC. Amino acid sequence: CTVLSRLAKNIQYF.